This is a list of T cell receptor beta chains from one sample in a study of blood T cells in healthy people across ages. TCRdb re-derived calls from the 5' RACE reads in MiXCR, one entry per CDR3 protein. The table includes 500,000 to 550,000 distinct CDR3 sequences, approximately 25% detected once. The same sample was also used in a study of T cells of mothers and their children.

The material sequenced was blood. The receptors here all came from a boy aged 5-17 years in good health. Both conserved end residues are part of each CDR3. A D gene is named only where the DNA matches it firmly. Part of the rows lack a size; the others show once, few, many or a class for expanded clones.

>NA|TRBV6-5|TRBJ2-1|NA
CASSRSQYNEQFF
TGTGCCAGCAGTCGCTCCCAGTACAATGAGCAGTTCTTC
>TRBD1|TRBV4-1|TRBJ1-4|few
CASSQTGGVEKLFF
TGCGCCAGCAGTCAAACAGGGGGCGTTGAAAAACTGTTTTTT
>NA|TRBV14|TRBJ2-4|NA
CASRLSGFLAKNIQYF
TGTGCCAGCAGGCTGTCCGGGTTTCTAGCCAAAAACATTCAGTACTTC
>NA|TRBV6-6|TRBJ2-7|few
CASDDSSYEQYF
TGTGCCAGCGATGACAGCTCCTACGAGCAGTACTTC
>NA|TRBV7-2|TRBJ2-4|NA
CASSLARNIQYF
TGTGCCAGCAGCTTAGCACGGAACATTCAGTACTTC
>NA|TRBV6-2/TRBV6-3|TRBJ2-7|NA
CASTGNEYEQYF
TGTGCCAGCACGGGGAACGAATACGAGCAGTACTTC
>NA|TRBV7-3|TRBJ2-7|NA
CASSLSHRNYEQYF
TGTGCCAGCAGCTTATCGCACAGGAACTACGAGCAGTACTTC
>NA|TRBV7-2|TRBJ1-6|few
CASSLSVPGFNSPLHF
TGTGCCAGCAGCTTGAGCGTACCGGGGTTTAATTCACCCCTCCACTTT
>NA|TRBV2|TRBJ2-1|NA
CASMENEQFF
TGTGCCAGCATGGAGAATGAGCAGTTCTTC
>NA|TRBV11-3|TRBJ2-7|NA
CASSSVEGRYEQYF
TGTGCCAGCAGCTCCGTAGAGGGCCGTTACGAGCAGTACTTC
>NA|TRBV28|TRBJ1-4|NA
CASSYPGATNEKLFF
TGTGCCAGCAGTTACCCGGGGGCTACTAATGAAAAACTGTTTTTT
>NA|TRBV20-1|TRBJ1-3|few
CSAKRGGAGNTIYF
TGCAGTGCTAAACGGGGGGGGGCTGGAAACACCATATATTTT
>NA|TRBV14|TRBJ1-2|few
CASSLHLSGGYTF
TGTGCCAGCAGCTTACATTTATCGGGTGGCTACACCTTC
>TRBD2|TRBV5-1|TRBJ2-1|NA
CASSGLAGVRNEQFF
TGCGCCAGCAGCGGTCTAGCGGGGGTGAGGAATGAGCAGTTCTTC
>NA|TRBV6-5|TRBJ2-1|NA
CASSYSAGQNEQFF
TGTGCCAGCAGTTACTCGGCCGGGCAAAATGAGCAGTTCTTC
>TRBD1|TRBV7-3|TRBJ2-1|NA
CASSLSLGDSWYNEQFF
TGTGCCAGCAGCTTAAGTTTAGGGGACAGTTGGTACAATGAGCAGTTCTTC
>NA|TRBV6-2/TRBV6-3|TRBJ2-7|many
CASSYSTGMFWEQYF
TGTGCCAGCAGTTACTCTACAGGGATGTTCTGGGAGCAGTACTTC
>NA|TRBV6-2/TRBV6-3|TRBJ2-7|NA
CASSYSSRNLVGSHEQYF
TGTGCCAGCAGTTACTCGAGTCGGAACCTCGTGGGATCTCACGAGCAGTACTTC
>NA|TRBV20-1|TRBJ1-2|few
CSARRRGYTF
TGCAGTGCTAGAAGGCGTGGCTACACCTTC
>NA|TRBV28|TRBJ2-7|few
CASSPSGLQAYEQYF
TGTGCCAGCAGTCCGTCGGGACTGCAAGCCTACGAGCAGTACTTC
>TRBD1|TRBV2|TRBJ2-7|few
CASGMGQGVVEQYF
TGTGCCAGTGGAATGGGACAGGGAGTGGTCGAGCAGTACTTC
>NA|TRBV28|TRBJ2-5|NA
CASSRNRSRRSEQYF
TGTGCCAGCAGTAGGAATAGATCCCGAAGAAGTGAGCAGTACTTC
>NA|TRBV7-9|TRBJ1-1|once
CASSLLRGEAFF
TGTGCCAGCAGCTTACTACGGGGAGAAGCTTTCTTT
>NA|TRBV11-2|TRBJ2-1|few
CVSSLDFRNEQFF
TGTGTCAGCAGCTTAGATTTCAGAAATGAGCAGTTCTTC
>NA|TRBV3-1|TRBJ2-4|few
CASSQGTSSFGDIQYF
TGTGCCAGCAGCCAAGGCACTAGCAGCTTCGGGGACATTCAGTACTTC
>NA|TRBV7-9|TRBJ2-7|few
CASSLGGRSPTYEQYF
TGTGCCAGCAGCTTAGGAGGTCGGAGTCCGACCTACGAGCAGTACTTC
>NA|TRBV27|TRBJ2-7|NA
CASSPGYPYEQYF
TGTGCCAGCAGCCCAGGATACCCCTACGAGCAGTACTTC
>TRBD2|TRBV4-1|TRBJ2-1|NA
CASSRLLAGDGYNEQFF
TGCGCCAGCAGCAGACTACTAGCGGGAGATGGATACAATGAGCAGTTCTTC